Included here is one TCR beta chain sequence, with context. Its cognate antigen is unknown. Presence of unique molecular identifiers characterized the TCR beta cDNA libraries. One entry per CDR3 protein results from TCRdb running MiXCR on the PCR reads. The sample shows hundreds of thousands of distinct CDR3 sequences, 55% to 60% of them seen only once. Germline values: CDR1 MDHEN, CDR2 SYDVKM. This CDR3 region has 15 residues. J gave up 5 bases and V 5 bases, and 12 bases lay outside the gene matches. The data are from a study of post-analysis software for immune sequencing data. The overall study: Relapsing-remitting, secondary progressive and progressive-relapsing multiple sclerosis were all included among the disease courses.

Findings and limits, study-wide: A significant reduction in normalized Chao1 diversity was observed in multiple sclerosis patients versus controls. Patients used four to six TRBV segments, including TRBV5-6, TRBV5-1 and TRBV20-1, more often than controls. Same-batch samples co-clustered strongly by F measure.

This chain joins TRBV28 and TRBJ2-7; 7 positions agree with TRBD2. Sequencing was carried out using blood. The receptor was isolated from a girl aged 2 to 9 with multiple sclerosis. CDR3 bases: TGTGCCAGCAGTCCCCTCGCGGGAGATTATGACGAGCAGTACTTC. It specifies CASSPLAGDYDEQYF.